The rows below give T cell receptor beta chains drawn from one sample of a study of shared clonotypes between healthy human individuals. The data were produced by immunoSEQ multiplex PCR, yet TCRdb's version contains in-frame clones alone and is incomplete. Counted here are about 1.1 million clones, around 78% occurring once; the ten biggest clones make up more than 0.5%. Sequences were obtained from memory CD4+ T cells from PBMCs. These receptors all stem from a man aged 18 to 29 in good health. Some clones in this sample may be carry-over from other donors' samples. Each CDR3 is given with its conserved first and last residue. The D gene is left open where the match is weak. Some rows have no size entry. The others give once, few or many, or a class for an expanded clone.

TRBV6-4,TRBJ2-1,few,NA,CASILWRGSYNEQFF,TGTGCCAGCATCCTTTGGCGGGGCTCCTACAATGAGCAGTTCTTC
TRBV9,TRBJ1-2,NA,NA,CASSVDRTNYGYTF,TGTGCCAGCAGCGTAGACAGAACTAACTATGGCTACACCTTC
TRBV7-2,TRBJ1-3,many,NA,CASSQSGVGNTIYF,TGTGCCAGCAGCCAATCCGGGGTTGGAAACACCATATATTTT
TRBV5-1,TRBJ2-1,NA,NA,CASSLGTHEQFF,TGCGCCAGCAGCTTGGGGACCCATGAGCAGTTCTTC
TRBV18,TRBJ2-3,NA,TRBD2,CASSPQSGSPDTQYF,TGTGCCAGCTCACCACAGAGCGGGAGCCCAGATACGCAGTATTTT
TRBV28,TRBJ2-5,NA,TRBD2,CATGGGGRGETQYF,TGTGCCACCGGGGGCGGGGGGCGAGGAGAGACCCAGTACTTC
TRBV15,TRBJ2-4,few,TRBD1,CATSRDGAGGNIQYF,TGTGCCACCAGCAGAGATGGGGCAGGGGGTAACATTCAGTACTTC
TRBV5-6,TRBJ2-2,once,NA,CASSLFEGRGTGELFF,TGTGCCAGCAGCTTGTTCGAGGGGCGCGGGACCGGGGAGCTGTTTTTT
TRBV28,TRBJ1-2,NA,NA,CASSLEFRAAGYTF,TGTGCCAGCAGTTTGGAATTCCGGGCTGCCGGCTACACCTTC
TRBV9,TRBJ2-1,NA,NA,CASSQRGSYNEQFF,TGTGCCAGCAGTCAGAGGGGGTCCTACAATGAGCAGTTCTTC
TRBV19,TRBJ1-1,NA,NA,CASSGGQVNTEAFF,TGTGCCAGTAGTGGGGGGCAGGTGAACACTGAAGCTTTCTTT
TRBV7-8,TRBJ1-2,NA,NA,CASSLGSHGMYGYTF,TGTGCCAGCAGCTTAGGTTCACACGGCATGTATGGCTACACCTTC